The 18 T cell receptor beta chains below were found in one sample sequenced in a study of cytomegalovirus exposure and HLA in healthy donors. Primers included in the PCR were 60 Vbeta and 13 Jbeta primers. This table comes from immunoSEQ multiplex PCR, and its TCRdb copy is limited to in-frame clones, with some not included. This table holds more than 95,000 clones. The sample was PBMCs. The receptor set was obtained from a man in his thirties or forties in good health and CMV-seronegative.

This chain links TRBV27 with TRBJ2-1; TRBD2 matches 8 bases. CDR1 MNHEY and CDR2 SMNVEV come from the germline V gene (reference sequence). This CDR3 has 15 amino acids. Unmatched junction bases numbered 9, after V lost 6 bases and J lost 5 bases. CDR3 residues: CASRFSGTSDNEQFF. The CDR3 bases are TGTGCCAGCAGGTTTAGCGGGACTTCGGACAATGAGCAGTTCTTC.

J is TRBJ2-1 and V is TRBV5-6; D gene unclear. This CDR3 has 10 residues. Trimming removed 6 bases at V and 6 bases at J, with 4 bases between. Germline V gene sequence: CDR1 SGHDT, CDR2 YYEEEE. CDR3 residues: CASTLNEQFF. CDR3 in DNA: TGTGCCAGCACCCTCAATGAGCAGTTCTTC.

The chain is built from TRBV15 and TRBJ2-3; the D gene is possibly TRBD2 (6 bases). This CDR3 contains 16 residues. The V and J ends lost 4 bases and 2 bases respectively, with 16 bases between them. Germline CDR1 is LNHNV and CDR2 is YYDKDF (reference sequence). CDR3 in DNA: TGTGCCACCAGCACCGAAAGACTAGGGGCCACAGATACGCAGTATTTT. This gives the protein CATSTERLGATDTQYF.

This chain uses TRBV15 with TRBJ2-1, with no clear D. This CDR3 has 15 residues. Germline V lookup: CDR1 LNHNV, CDR2 YYDKDF (reference sequence). Trimming pared 0 bases from V and 9 bases from J, leaving 15 bases between. The CDR3 DNA reads as TGTGCCACCAGCAGAGATAAAACGGCGGATACTGAGCAGTTCTTC. Protein: CATSRDKTADTEQFF. Using reference TRBV15 and TRBJ2-1 for the parts outside the CDR3, the full variable domain is DAMVIQNPRYQVTQFGKPVTLSCSQTLNHNVMYWYQQKSSQAPKLLFHYYDKDFNNEADTPDNFQSRRPNTSFCFLDIRSPGLGDTAMYLCATSRDKTADTEQFFGPGTRLTVL.

The chain couples TRBV2 to TRBJ2-3, with 7 bases fitting TRBD2. There are 13 residues in the CDR3. V lost 11 bases to trimming and J lost 4 bases; unmatched junction nucleotides: 9. Germline V CDR1 and CDR2: SNHLY, FYNNEI. DNA for the CDR3: TGTGCCGGGAAAAGCGGGATGGCAGATACGCAGTATTTT. Amino acids: CAGKSGMADTQYF. Full variable domain (remainder filled in from reference TRBV2 and TRBJ2-3): EPEVTQTPSHQVTQMGQEVILRCVPISNHLYFYWYRQILGQKVEFLVSFYNNEISEKSEIFDDQFSVERPDGSNFTLKIRSTKLEDSAMYFCAGKSGMADTQYFGPGTRLTVL.

This rearrangement joins TRBV2 to TRBJ2-7; the match to TRBD1 covers 7 bases. V dropped 3 bases and J dropped 7; count of bases not matched to a gene: 3. The CDR3 runs 12 residues. Germline-derived CDR1 and CDR2 are SNHLY and FYNNEI. The CDR3 bases are TGTGCCAGCAGTGACACAGGGGAAGAGCAGTACTTC. Translating gives CASSDTGEEQYF.

This chain joins TRBV27 and TRBJ1-2, with TRBD1 matching over 7 bases. Unmatched junction bases numbered 13, after V lost 8 bases and J lost 4 bases. The CDR3 is made up of 15 amino acids. Germline-derived CDR1 and CDR2 are MNHEY and SMNVEV (reference sequence). The CDR3 protein is CASAVSGQSFYGYTF. The CDR3 DNA reads TGTGCCAGCGCCGTATCGGGACAGTCGTTCTATGGCTACACCTTC.

The chain carries TRBV7-2 and TRBJ2-7, with D perhaps matching TRBD2 (5 bases). V lost 2 bases to trimming and J lost 0 bases, with 11 bases between them. The CDR3 covers 15 residues. Germline-derived CDR1 and CDR2 are SGHTA and FQGNSA. This chain's CDR3 is CASSLRLAVSYEQYF. The CDR3, as DNA: TGTGCCAGCAGCTTACGGCTAGCAGTCTCCTACGAGCAGTACTTC.

The chain combines TRBV4-1 with TRBJ1-2; D is unclear. This CDR3 region has 18 residues. The germline V gene has CDR1 MGHRA and CDR2 YSYEKL. The V end lost 2 bases, the J end lost 4 bases, and 23 bases lay between the germline ends. The CDR3 protein is CASSQRFPLPQASYGYTF. The DNA for the CDR3 is TGCGCCAGCAGCCAAAGATTTCCCCTCCCGCAGGCCTCCTATGGCTACACCTTC.

The chain has TRBV5-4 and TRBJ2-5; no reliable D call. The CDR3 consists of 17 residues. Germline-derived CDR1 and CDR2 are SGHNT and YYREEE (reference sequence). V was trimmed by 2 bases and J by 4 bases, leaving 21 bases between them. The CDR3 reads CASSFRPARLERETQYF. In DNA form, the CDR3 reads TGTGCCAGCAGCTTTAGACCGGCTAGGCTCGAGCGAGAGACCCAGTACTTC. The full variable domain, rest sourced from reference TRBV5-4 and TRBJ2-5, is ETGVTQSPTHLIKTRGQQVTLRCSSQSGHNTVSWYQQALGQGPQFIFQYYREEENGRGNFPPRFSGLQFPNYSSELNVNALELDDSALYLCASSFRPARLERETQYFGPGTRLLVL.

V and J are TRBV2 and TRBJ2-7; D is unclear. CDR1 and CDR2 from the germline V gene are SNHLY and FYNNEI. The CDR3 sequence is 13 residues long. The V end was cut by 5 bases, the J end by 1 base, with 9 bases between. The CDR3 bases are TGTGCCAGCAGTCGCGGTCGGTCCTACGAGCAGTACTTC. It encodes CASSRGRSYEQYF.

The V and J genes are TRBV9 and TRBJ2-2, with a possible D match to TRBD1 (6 bases). The CDR3 totals 17 residues. The V gene lost 0 bases and the J gene lost 10 bases, with 22 bases spanning the gap. CDR1 is SGDLS, CDR2 YYNGEE, per germline. In DNA form, the CDR3 reads TGTGCCAGCAGCGTAGGTTTGAGGGGGAGTAGTGATCAGGAGCTGTTTTTT. Encoded protein: CASSVGLRGSSDQELFF.

The chain combines TRBV5-1 with TRBJ1-4; D is undetermined. The V gene lost 7 bases and the J gene lost 8 bases, with 27 bases spanning the gap. Germline V lookup: CDR1 SGHRS, CDR2 YFSETQ. There are 17 residues in the CDR3. CDR3: CASADLREVSGGEKLFF. The DNA of the CDR3 is TGCGCCAGCGCCGACTTAAGGGAGGTCTCCGGCGGGGAAAAACTGTTTTTT.

V and J are TRBV5-1 and TRBJ2-1, with a possible D match to TRBD2 (6 bases). Germline V gives CDR1 SGHRS, CDR2 YFSETQ. This CDR3 spans 14 amino acids. V was shortened by 6 bases and J by 4 bases, with 14 bases between the two germline ends. Here the CDR3 DNA reads TGCGCCAGCAAGGTAGCGGAATATTACAATGAGCAGTTCTTC. Translation: CASKVAEYYNEQFF.

The chain recombines TRBV5-1 with TRBJ2-5, with D perhaps TRBD1 (5 bases). The J call is in doubt because the DNA end fits TRBJ2-7 better. The germline V gene has CDR1 SGHRS and CDR2 YFSETQ. CDR3 length: 13 residues. In DNA form, the CDR3 reads TGCGCCAGCAAACCGGACACGAGGTACGAGCAGTACTTC. Encoded protein: CASKPDTRYEQYF.

V usage is TRBV27 and J usage is TRBJ2-7; perhaps TRBD1 as D (7 bases). V was pared by 6 bases and J by 5 bases, with 14 bases between. CDR3 length: 13 amino acids. Germline V gene sequence: CDR1 MNHEY, CDR2 SMNVEV (reference sequence). The DNA for the CDR3 is TGTGCCAGCAGCCTCTCAGGGGGGCACGAGCAGTACTTC. This codes for CASSLSGGHEQYF.

On this clone itself: Distinct nucleotide sequences in the sample also encode this CDR3. CDR3 amino acids: CASSGQSNYGYTF. CDR3 DNA sequence: TGTGCCAGTAGTGGGCAGTCTAACTATGGCTACACCTTC. The rearrangement links TRBV19 to TRBJ1-2; no firm D call. CDR3 length: 13 residues. The V end was cut by 5 bases, the J end by 0 bases, with 7 bases between. Per the germline V gene, CDR1 is LNHDA and CDR2 is SQIVND (reference sequence).

This chain joins TRBV7-9 and TRBJ1-2; no reliable D call. The CDR3 is made up of 16 amino acids. CDR1 is SEHNR and CDR2 is FQNEAQ in the germline V gene (reference sequence). Trimming stripped 6 bases from V and 4 bases from J, with 21 bases between. The DNA of the CDR3 is TGTGCCAGCAGTTCCGTTTCAGCGGCGGACGTCTATGGCTACACCTTC. Amino acids: CASSSVSAADVYGYTF. The variable domain in full, completed from reference TRBV7-9 and TRBJ1-2, reads DTGVSQNPRHKITKRGQNVTFRCDPISEHNRLYWYRQTLGQGPEFLTYFQNEAQLEKSRLLSDRFSAERPKGSFSTLEIQRTEQGDSAMYLCASSSVSAADVYGYTFGSGTRLTVV.